These 11 T cell receptor beta chains share one sample of origin, sequenced in a study of human T cells and chemical hapten exposure. TCRdb re-called the RACE reads with MiXCR, one entry per CDR3 protein. This sample has some 78,000 distinct CDR3 sequences; about 8.7% occur once, and the top ten carry about 1.4%. Time point specified: healthy volunteer bleed at 6 weeks. Unfractionated whole blood yielded total RNA. The sequenced sample consisted of whole blood. Source of these receptors: a male donor in good health. Some clones in this sample may be carry-over from other donors' samples.

In its sample, this clonotype was seen a few times. The chain joins TRBV28 to TRBJ2-7; possible D gene TRBD2, 6 bases. Trimming cost V 2 bases and J 0 bases, with 20 bases left between them. Germline V gene data show CDR1 as MDHEN and CDR2 as SYDVKM. The CDR3 is 18 amino acids. This chain's CDR3 is CASSLIPGSREASYEQYF. DNA of the CDR3: TGTGCCAGCAGTTTAATCCCCGGGTCGCGGGAAGCCTCCTACGAGCAGTACTTC.

The chain uses TRBV7-9 and TRBJ2-1, with D uncertain. V was pared by 0 bases and J by 5 bases, with 2 bases between. Germline CDR1 and CDR2: SEHNR and FQNEAQ (reference sequence). The CDR3 covers 12 residues. This CDR3 is CASSLADNEQFF. Written as DNA, the CDR3 is TGTGCCAGCAGCTTAGCGGACAATGAGCAGTTCTTC.

The chain joins TRBV2 to TRBJ2-7; D gene unclear. V dropped 3 bases and J dropped 4 bases, with 7 bases sitting between them. This CDR3 is 12 amino acids long. Germline values: CDR1 SNHLY, CDR2 FYNNEI. The CDR3 region is CASSDLGYEQYF. Written as DNA, the CDR3 is TGTGCCAGCAGTGATTTGGGATACGAGCAGTACTTC.

The gene calls are TRBV6-5 and TRBJ2-7; 12 positions match TRBD2. Trimming removed 4 bases from V and 0 bases from J; junction bases left unmatched: 1. The CDR3 extends over 15 amino acids. Per germline, CDR1 MNHEY and CDR2 SVGAGI. DNA of the CDR3: TGTGCCAGCAGTTTGACTAGCGGGAGCTCCTACGAGCAGTACTTC. It yields the protein CASSLTSGSSYEQYF.

The V call is TRBV21-1, the J call TRBJ1-2; the table's D call of TRBD1 was not tested on the DNA. TRBV21-1 is a listed pseudogene. The CDR3 extends over 11 amino acids. Here the CDR3 DNA reads TGTGCCAGCAGCAACAGGGGTGGCTACACCTTC. Its protein is CASSNRGGYTF.

This clonotype has only a few counts. The rearrangement joins TRBV25-1 to TRBJ2-1; a weak D match, TRBD2 (6 bases). This CDR3 region has 15 residues. Trimming cost V 6 bases and J 8 bases, with 20 bases left between them. Germline assignment: CDR1 MGHDK and CDR2 SYGVNS. CDR3 nucleotide sequence: TGTGCCAGCAGCGGGGTGTCTAGCGAAGGGGATGAGCAGTTCTTC. Protein: CASSGVSSEGDEQFF.

The table lists this clonotype with a few counts. This CDR3 is CASSLRDGEAFF. Here the CDR3 DNA reads TGTGCCAGCAGCTTAAGGGACGGTGAAGCTTTCTTT. The chain recombines TRBV7-2 with TRBJ1-1; possible D gene TRBD1, 5 bases. The CDR3 spans 12 residues. Trimming cost V 2 bases and J 7 bases, with 8 bases left between them. Germline-derived CDR1 and CDR2 are SGHTA and FQGNSA.

This clonotype came up a few times. The rearrangement links TRBV6-2 or TRBV6-3 to TRBJ1-2; D unresolved. Per the germline V gene, CDR1 is MNHEY and CDR2 is SVGEGT. The ends were cut back, 5 bases at V and 2 bases at J, with 12 bases in the middle. The CDR3 has 14 residues. The CDR3 protein is CASSAGRQNYGYTF. CDR3 in DNA: TGTGCCAGCAGTGCTGGACGGCAGAACTATGGCTACACCTTC.

V usage is TRBV3-1 and J usage is TRBJ2-7, with 10 bases matching TRBD1. CDR1 and CDR2 (germline): LGHDT, YNNKEL (reference sequence). This CDR3 spans 16 amino acids. V gave up 1 base and J gave up 4 bases; unmatched junction bases: 7. CDR3 coding DNA: TGTGCCAGCAGCCAAGGTGCGGGACAGGGGACGTACGAGCAGTACTTC. This encodes CASSQGAGQGTYEQYF.

The chain links TRBV7-2 to TRBJ2-5; 8 bases align to TRBD1. This CDR3 contains 14 residues. CDR1 is SGHTA and CDR2 is FQGNSA in the germline V gene. V lost 5 bases, J lost 1 base, and 3 bases stayed unmatched. The CDR3 spells CASSKGQVQETQYF. The CDR3 bases are TGTGCCAGCAGCAAGGGACAGGTCCAAGAGACCCAGTACTTC.

V and J are TRBV6-2 or TRBV6-3 and TRBJ1-4; tentatively, D is TRBD1 (5 bases). The CDR3 spans 11 residues. In germline, CDR1 is MNHEY, CDR2 SVGEGT. V lost 11 bases, J lost 7 bases, and 11 bases lay in between. The CDR3 here is CAPGVSEKLFF. CDR3 DNA: TGTGCCCCGGGGGTTAGTGAAAAACTGTTTTTT.